Listed here are 28 T cell receptor beta chains from one sample, sequenced in a study of memory CD4+ T cells and cytomegalovirus serostatus. Generated by immunoSEQ multiplex PCR, the TCRdb table keeps only in-frame clones and is missing some. This table holds about 92,000 clones, over 70% found once. The sort gate was single viable CD3+CD4+CD8-CD45RO+ cells for memory CD4+ T cells. What was sequenced was memory CD4+ T cells from blood. These receptors all come from an adult in good health and CMV-seropositive.

This clone was found a few times. This rearrangement joins TRBV30 to TRBJ1-5, with a weak D call TRBD1 (5 bases). In germline, CDR1 is GTSNPN, CDR2 SVGIG (reference sequence). V gave up 0 bases and J gave up 0 bases, with 12 bases separating them. CDR3 length equals 16 residues. CDR3 residues: CAWSVPGLVSNQPQHF. The CDR3 nucleotides read TGTGCCTGGAGTGTACCAGGGTTGGTTAGCAATCAGCCCCAGCATTTT.

This chain links TRBV7-9 with TRBJ2-1; possible D gene TRBD2, 6 bases. The CDR3 has 13 residues. Trimming took off 5 bases at V and 4 bases at J, with 9 bases between the two ends. Per the germline V gene, CDR1 is SEHNR and CDR2 is FQNEAQ (reference sequence). The DNA of the CDR3 is TGTGCCAGCAGCCGTAGCGGATACAATGAGCAGTTCTTC. As protein: CASSRSGYNEQFF.

The chain is built from TRBV6-5 and TRBJ1-4; TRBD1 aligns across 8 bases. Germline assignment: CDR1 MNHEY and CDR2 SVGAGI. The CDR3 is made up of 15 amino acids. Germline trimming cut 4 bases from V and 6 bases from J; bases unmatched to any gene: 7. CDR3 nucleotide sequence: TGTGCCAGCAGTTCCTCGGGACAGGTGTATGAAAAACTGTTTTTT. This sequence encodes CASSSSGQVYEKLFF.

This sequence joins TRBV2 and TRBJ2-3, with 12 bases lining up with TRBD2. The CDR3 covers 16 residues. Germline loops: CDR1 SNHLY, CDR2 FYNNEI. V was clipped by 4 bases and J by 6 bases; unmatched bases: 8. The CDR3 protein is CASSARLAGAGDTQYF. For the CDR3, the DNA is TGTGCCAGCAGTGCAAGACTAGCGGGAGCAGGGGATACGCAGTATTTT. Looking up the rest from reference TRBV2 and TRBJ2-3 gives the full variable domain: EPEVTQTPSHQVTQMGQEVILRCVPISNHLYFYWYRQILGQKVEFLVSFYNNEISEKSEIFDDQFSVERPDGSNFTLKIRSTKLEDSAMYFCASSARLAGAGDTQYFGPGTRLTVL.

V usage is TRBV7-6 and J usage is TRBJ2-5, with TRBD2 matching 9 bases. The V segment lost 5 bases and the J segment 7 bases; nucleotides outside the gene matches: 17. This CDR3 spans 17 amino acids. Germline CDR1 is SGHVS and CDR2 is FNYEAQ. CDR3 sequence: CASSQSLQAGGPSTQYF. As DNA, the CDR3 is TGTGCCAGCAGCCAATCCCTACAAGCGGGAGGACCCTCGACCCAGTACTTC.

V gene TRBV4-1 combines with J gene TRBJ2-1; D is uncertain. The germline V gene has CDR1 MGHRA and CDR2 YSYEKL. The CDR3 has 12 amino acids. V was trimmed by 0 bases and J by 7 bases, leaving 4 bases between them. The CDR3 sequence is CASSQDRNEQFF. DNA for the CDR3: TGCGCCAGCAGCCAAGACAGAAATGAGCAGTTCTTC.

The chain has TRBV11-2 and TRBJ2-7; 9 nucleotides align to TRBD1. This CDR3 contains 16 residues. V was pared by 0 bases and J by 3 bases, with 6 bases of the junction left unmatched. Germline V gene sequence: CDR1 SGHAT, CDR2 FQNNGV. DNA of the CDR3: TGTGCCAGCAGCTTAGATCGAGGGACAGGGTACTACGAGCAGTACTTC. It encodes CASSLDRGTGYYEQYF.

The chain uses TRBV10-3 and TRBJ2-3; tentative D call: TRBD1 (6 bases). The germline CDR1 and CDR2 sequences are ENHRY and SYGVKD. This CDR3 comprises 14 residues. V was clipped by 6 bases and J by 3 bases, with 13 bases between them. CDR3: CAIRAGDGTDTQYF. The DNA for the CDR3 is TGTGCCATCAGGGCAGGGGATGGGACAGATACGCAGTATTTT.

This sequence joins TRBV6-5 and TRBJ1-4; D is ambiguous. Germline loops: CDR1 MNHEY, CDR2 SVGAGI. The CDR3 consists of 16 residues. V shed 0 bases and J shed 0 bases, with 8 bases lying between them. This chain's CDR3 is CASSYSGVTTNEKLFF. CDR3 in DNA: TGTGCCAGCAGTTACTCGGGAGTAACAACTAATGAAAAACTGTTTTTT.

This clone came up once. The rearrangement uses TRBV5-6 and TRBJ2-1; D call uncertain. The length of the CDR3 is 15 residues. Germline CDR1 reads SGHDT; CDR2 reads YYEEEE. V lost 2 bases and J lost 4, with 13 bases in between. Written as DNA, the CDR3 is TGTGCCAGCAGCTTATCCCTAGTCTGGTACAATGAGCAGTTCTTC. It yields the protein CASSLSLVWYNEQFF.

V and J are TRBV5-1 and TRBJ2-3; D ambiguous. CDR1 and CDR2 (germline): SGHRS, YFSETQ. V lost 0 bases and J lost 2, with 10 bases in between. The CDR3 totals 15 residues. CDR3 bases: TGCGCCAGCAGCTTGGCCGGACCTAACACAGATACGCAGTATTTT. Its translation is CASSLAGPNTDTQYF.

This clone was seen only a few times. The chain carries TRBV7-3 and TRBJ2-1; D assignment may be TRBD1 or TRBD2 (5 bases each). Per the germline V gene, CDR1 is SGHTA and CDR2 is FQGTGA. With 5 bases removed from V and 6 bases from J, the gap between germline ends came to 11 bases. The CDR3 runs 13 residues. The CDR3 DNA reads TGTGCCAGCAGCCCCGGGGCCGCCAATGAGCAGTTCTTC. As protein: CASSPGAANEQFF.

The V gene is TRBV5-1, the J gene TRBJ2-3; TRBD2 matches 10 bases. Trimming removed 1 base from V and 1 base from J; junction bases left unmatched: 9. The CDR3 has 18 residues. From germline, CDR1 is SGHRS and CDR2 YFSETQ. In DNA, the CDR3 is TGCGCCAGCAGCTTGCAGGGAGCGGGAGGGTCTCGCACAGATACGCAGTATTTT. The encoded protein is CASSLQGAGGSRTDTQYF.

This chain uses TRBV11-1 with TRBJ1-5, with 12 bases aligning to TRBD1. Germline CDR1 is SGHAT and CDR2 is FQDESV (reference sequence). The CDR3 spans 15 residues. Germline trimming cut 3 bases from V and 7 bases from J; bases unmatched to any gene: 4. CDR3 in DNA: TGTGCCAGCAGCTTGGGGACAGGGGGCGGCCAGCCCCAGCATTTT. Encoded protein: CASSLGTGGGQPQHF.

The V call is TRBV5-8, the J call TRBJ2-5; D is unclear. Germline CDR1 and CDR2: SGHTS and YDEGEE. The CDR3 is made up of 14 amino acids. Trimming removed 0 bases from V and 3 bases from J, with 9 bases in between. The DNA of the CDR3 is TGTGCCAGCAGCTTGGTCCCCCAGGAAGAGACCCAGTACTTC. It is translated as CASSLVPQEETQYF.

This clone was counted at least ten times. The chain links TRBV19 to TRBJ1-4; D possibly corresponds to TRBD1 (5 bases). Trimming took off 3 bases at V and 7 bases at J, with 9 bases between the two ends. The CDR3 spans 13 residues. CDR1 and CDR2 (germline): LNHDA, SQIVND (reference sequence). The chain's CDR3 is CASSISRAEKLFF. The CDR3 nucleotides are TGTGCCAGTAGTATCAGCAGGGCTGAAAAACTGTTTTTT.

This clone occurred a few times. The V gene is TRBV27, the J gene TRBJ2-1, with TRBD1 as a possible D gene (6 bases). Germline CDR1 is MNHEY and CDR2 is SMNVEV (reference sequence). This CDR3 spans 16 amino acids. The V and J ends lost 2 bases and 3 bases respectively, with 14 bases between them. CDR3 residues: CASSLLSGQLYNEQFF. CDR3 in DNA: TGTGCCAGCAGTTTACTTTCGGGACAACTCTACAATGAGCAGTTCTTC.

The chain links TRBV10-3 to TRBJ2-2; 10 positions agree with TRBD1. Germline V gene data show CDR1 as ENHRY and CDR2 as SYGVKD. J gave up 5 bases and V 10 bases, and 4 bases lay outside the gene matches. This CDR3 is built from 13 residues. DNA for the CDR3: TGTGCCACAGGGACAGGGGAAACCGGGGAGCTGTTTTTT. Translation: CATGTGETGELFF.

The gene calls are TRBV7-2 and TRBJ2-7; D is unclear. CDR3 length equals 13 residues. The V and J ends lost 1 base and 2 bases respectively, with 6 bases between them. Looked up from germline, CDR1 is SGHTA and CDR2 is FQGNSA. The CDR3 region is CASSLVFTYEQYF. The CDR3 DNA reads as TGTGCCAGCAGCTTAGTCTTTACCTACGAGCAGTACTTC.

Details on this clone: The same CDR3 is also encoded by other DNA sequences in this sample. The rearrangement uses TRBV5-8 and TRBJ2-2; 8 nucleotides match TRBD2. Germline V gene lookup returns CDR1 SGHTS and CDR2 YDEGEE. V trimming: 2 bases; J trimming: 0 bases; junction bases outside the gene matches: 3. The CDR3 length is 16 residues. The CDR3 nucleotides read TGTGCCAGCAGCTTCCGTAGCGGGGCGAACACCGGGGAGCTGTTTTTT. Protein product: CASSFRSGANTGELFF.

The chain recombines TRBV5-4 with TRBJ2-3, with D possibly being TRBD1 (5 bases). The germline gives CDR1 SGHNT, CDR2 YYREEE (reference sequence). V lost 1 base and J 4 bases, leaving 13 bases between the germline ends. The CDR3 sequence is 15 residues long. The CDR3: CASSLSGRVADTQYF. In DNA, the CDR3 is TGTGCCAGCAGCTTGTCGGGCAGGGTCGCAGATACGCAGTATTTT. Together with reference TRBV5-4 and TRBJ2-3, the CDR3 gives the full variable domain: ETGVTQSPTHLIKTRGQQVTLRCSSQSGHNTVSWYQQALGQGPQFIFQYYREEENGRGNFPPRFSGLQFPNYSSELNVNALELDDSALYLCASSLSGRVADTQYFGPGTRLTVL.

J is TRBJ2-3 and V is TRBV4-1; D may be TRBD1 or TRBD2 (5 bases each). CDR1 is MGHRA and CDR2 is YSYEKL in the germline V gene. This CDR3 is built from 16 residues. Trimming took off 3 bases at V and 1 base at J, with 14 bases between the two ends. The CDR3 spells CASSQVVMGGTDTQYF. The CDR3, as DNA: TGCGCCAGCAGCCAGGTGGTTATGGGGGGCACAGATACGCAGTATTTT.

The chain carries TRBV5-1 and TRBJ2-3; 9 nucleotides match TRBD2. V dropped 7 bases and J dropped 6; count of bases not matched to a gene: 9. There are 14 residues in the CDR3. The germline CDR1 and CDR2 sequences are SGHRS and YFSETQ. CDR3 DNA sequence: TGCGCCAGCCGACTAGCGGACCTTACGGATACGCAGTATTTT. This sequence encodes CASRLADLTDTQYF.

This clone is a singleton in its sample. The chain uses TRBV5-1 and TRBJ1-5; D not certain. CDR3 length: 17 amino acids. Germline CDR1 reads SGHRS; CDR2 reads YFSETQ. Trimming stripped 0 bases from V and 3 bases from J, with 16 bases between. CDR3 sequence (DNA): TGCGCCAGCAGCTTGGACCGGCCCCCTAGGCACAATCAGCCCCAGCATTTT. It is translated as CASSLDRPPRHNQPQHF.

The chain uses TRBV5-4 and TRBJ2-7; a weak D match, TRBD2 (5 bases). Germline CDR1 and CDR2: SGHNT and YYREEE (reference sequence). The ends were cut back, 4 bases at V and 2 bases at J, with 16 bases in the middle. CDR3 length equals 15 residues. The CDR3 sequence: CASSVHPGFTYEQYF. DNA for the CDR3: TGTGCCAGCAGCGTTCACCCGGGGTTCACCTACGAGCAGTACTTC.

This clone was seen a handful of times. Other nucleotide sequences from this sample produce the same CDR3. V gene TRBV7-2 combines with J gene TRBJ2-6; D is unresolved. The germline V gene encodes CDR1 SGHTA and CDR2 FQGNSA. With 1 base removed from V and 3 bases from J, the gap between germline ends came to 1 base. The CDR3 loop spans 13 amino acids. For the CDR3, the DNA is TGTGCCAGCAGCTTAGGTGGGGCCAACGTCCTGACTTTC. Amino acid sequence: CASSLGGANVLTF. Full variable domain (outside the CDR3, taken from reference TRBV7-2 and TRBJ2-6): GAGVSQSPSNKVTEKGKDVELRCDPISGHTALYWYRQSLGQGLEFLIYFQGNSAPDKSGLPSDRFSAERTGGSVSTLTIQRTQQEDSAVYLCASSLGGANVLTFGAGSRLTVL.

The rearrangement links TRBV6-1 to TRBJ1-5; possibly TRBD1 for D (5 bases). Looked up from germline, CDR1 is MNHNS and CDR2 is SASEGT. V shed 6 bases and J shed 0 bases, with 12 bases lying between them. This CDR3 region has 15 residues. The DNA for the CDR3 is TGTGCCAGCAGAGCCGGACACTATAGCAATCAGCCCCAGCATTTT. Translating it yields CASRAGHYSNQPQHF.

The V call is TRBV10-3, the J call TRBJ2-7; 8 bases match TRBD2. Looked up from germline, CDR1 is ENHRY and CDR2 is SYGVKD. CDR3 length: 15 amino acids. The ends lost 2 bases at V and 2 bases at J; junction bases unmatched: 5. In DNA form, the CDR3 reads TGTGCCATCAGTGAGCGGGGGCGGGGGGCCTACGAGCAGTACTTC. This gives the protein CAISERGRGAYEQYF.